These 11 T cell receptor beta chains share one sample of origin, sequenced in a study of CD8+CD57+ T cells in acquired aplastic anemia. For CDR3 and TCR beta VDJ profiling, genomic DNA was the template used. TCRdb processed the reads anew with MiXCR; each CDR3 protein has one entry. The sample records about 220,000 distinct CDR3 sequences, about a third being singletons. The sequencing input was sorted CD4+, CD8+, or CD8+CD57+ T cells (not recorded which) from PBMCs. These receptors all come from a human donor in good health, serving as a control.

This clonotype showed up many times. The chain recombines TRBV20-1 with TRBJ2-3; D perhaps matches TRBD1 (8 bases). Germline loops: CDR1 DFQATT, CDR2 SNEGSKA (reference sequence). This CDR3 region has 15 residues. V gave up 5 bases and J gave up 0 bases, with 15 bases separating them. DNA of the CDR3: TGCAGTGCTGAAGGGGGGGACAGGAGCACAGATACGCAGTATTTT. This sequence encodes CSAEGGDRSTDTQYF.

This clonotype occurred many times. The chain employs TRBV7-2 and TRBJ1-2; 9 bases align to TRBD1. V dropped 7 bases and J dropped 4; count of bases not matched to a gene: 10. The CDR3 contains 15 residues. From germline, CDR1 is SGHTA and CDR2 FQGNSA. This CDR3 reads CASTPDGTGSYGYTF. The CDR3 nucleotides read TGTGCCAGCACCCCGGACGGGACAGGGAGCTATGGCTACACCTTC.

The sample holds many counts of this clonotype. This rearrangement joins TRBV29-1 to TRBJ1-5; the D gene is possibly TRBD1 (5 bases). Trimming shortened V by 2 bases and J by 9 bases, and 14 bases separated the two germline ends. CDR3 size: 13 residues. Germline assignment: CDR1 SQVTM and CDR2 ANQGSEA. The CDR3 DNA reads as TGCAGCGTTGAACAGGGCCCTGGGAGGCCCCAGCATTTT. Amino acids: CSVEQGPGRPQHF.

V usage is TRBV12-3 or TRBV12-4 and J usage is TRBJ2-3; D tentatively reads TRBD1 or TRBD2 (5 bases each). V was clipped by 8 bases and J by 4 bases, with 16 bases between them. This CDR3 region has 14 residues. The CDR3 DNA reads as TGTGCCAGCGGGGGTGACCTGGGGGCAGATACGCAGTATTTT. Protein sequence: CASGGDLGADTQYF.

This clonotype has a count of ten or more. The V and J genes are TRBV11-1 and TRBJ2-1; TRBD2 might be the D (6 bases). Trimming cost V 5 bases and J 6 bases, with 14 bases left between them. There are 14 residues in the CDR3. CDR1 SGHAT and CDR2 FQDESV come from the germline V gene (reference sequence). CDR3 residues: CASSPRLGLNEQFF. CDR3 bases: TGTGCCAGCAGCCCGAGACTAGGGCTCAATGAGCAGTTCTTC.

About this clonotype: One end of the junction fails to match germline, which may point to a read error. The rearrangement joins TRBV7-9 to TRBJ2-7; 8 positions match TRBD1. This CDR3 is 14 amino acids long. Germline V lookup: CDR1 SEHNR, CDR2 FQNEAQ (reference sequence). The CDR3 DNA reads TGTACCAGCAGCTTAGGGACAGGAATAAACGAGCAGTACTTC. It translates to CTSSLGTGINEQYF.

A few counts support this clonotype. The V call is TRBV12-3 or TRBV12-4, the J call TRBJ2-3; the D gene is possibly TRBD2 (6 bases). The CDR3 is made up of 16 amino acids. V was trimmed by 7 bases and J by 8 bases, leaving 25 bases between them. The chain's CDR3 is CASTQNRGLGNGTQYF. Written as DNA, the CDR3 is TGTGCCAGCACCCAAAATAGGGGACTGGGGAACGGTACGCAGTATTTT.

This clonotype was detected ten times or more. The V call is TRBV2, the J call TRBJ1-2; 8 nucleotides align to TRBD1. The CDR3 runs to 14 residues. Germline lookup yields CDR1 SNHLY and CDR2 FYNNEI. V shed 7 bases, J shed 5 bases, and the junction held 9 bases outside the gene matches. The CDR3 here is CASKRTGFGYGYTF. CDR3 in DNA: TGTGCCAGCAAACGGACAGGGTTCGGTTATGGCTACACCTTC.

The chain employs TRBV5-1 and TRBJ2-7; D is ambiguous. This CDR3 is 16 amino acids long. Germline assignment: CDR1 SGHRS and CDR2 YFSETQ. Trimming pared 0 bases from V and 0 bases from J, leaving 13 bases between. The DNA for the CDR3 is TGCGCCAGCAGCTTGGGGTCGCGGTTTAGCTCCTACGAGCAGTACTTC. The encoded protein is CASSLGSRFSSYEQYF. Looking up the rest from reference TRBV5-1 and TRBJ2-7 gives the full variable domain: KAGVTQTPRYLIKTRGQQVTLSCSPISGHRSVSWYQQTPGQGLQFLFEYFSETQRNKGNFPGRFSGRQFSNSRSEMNVSTLELGDSALYLCASSLGSRFSSYEQYFGPGTRLTVT.

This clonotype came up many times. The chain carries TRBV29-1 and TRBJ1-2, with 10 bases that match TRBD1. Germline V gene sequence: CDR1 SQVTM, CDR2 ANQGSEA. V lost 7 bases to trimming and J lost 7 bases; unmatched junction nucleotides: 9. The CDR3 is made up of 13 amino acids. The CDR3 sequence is CSDEATGGPGYTF. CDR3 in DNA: TGCAGCGATGAGGCGACAGGGGGCCCTGGCTACACCTTC.

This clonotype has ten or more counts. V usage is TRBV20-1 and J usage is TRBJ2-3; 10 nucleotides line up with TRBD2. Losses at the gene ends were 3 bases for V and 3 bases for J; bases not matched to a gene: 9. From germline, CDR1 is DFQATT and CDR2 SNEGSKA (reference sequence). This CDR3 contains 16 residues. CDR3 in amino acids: CSASVLAGGGTDTQYF. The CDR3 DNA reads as TGCAGTGCTAGCGTCTTAGCGGGAGGTGGGACAGATACGCAGTATTTT.